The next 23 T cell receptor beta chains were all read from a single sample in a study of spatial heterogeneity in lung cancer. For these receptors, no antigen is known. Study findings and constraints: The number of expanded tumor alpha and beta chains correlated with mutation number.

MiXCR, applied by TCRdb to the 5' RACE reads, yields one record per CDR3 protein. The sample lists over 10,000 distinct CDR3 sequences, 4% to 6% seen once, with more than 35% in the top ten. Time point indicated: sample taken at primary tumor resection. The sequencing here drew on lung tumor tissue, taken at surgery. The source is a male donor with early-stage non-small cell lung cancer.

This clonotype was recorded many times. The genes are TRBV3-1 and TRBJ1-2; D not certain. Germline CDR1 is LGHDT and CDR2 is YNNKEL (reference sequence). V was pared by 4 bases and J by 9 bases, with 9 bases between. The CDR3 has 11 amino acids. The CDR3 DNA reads TGTGCCAGCAGCCTTCAAGACCGCTACACCTTC. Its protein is CASSLQDRYTF. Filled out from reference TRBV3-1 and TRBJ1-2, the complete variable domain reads DTAVSQTPKYLVTQMGNDKSIKCEQNLGHDTMYWYKQDSKKFLKIMFSYNNKELIINETVPNRFSPKSPDKAHLNLHINSLELGDSAVYFCASSLQDRYTFGSGTRLTVV.

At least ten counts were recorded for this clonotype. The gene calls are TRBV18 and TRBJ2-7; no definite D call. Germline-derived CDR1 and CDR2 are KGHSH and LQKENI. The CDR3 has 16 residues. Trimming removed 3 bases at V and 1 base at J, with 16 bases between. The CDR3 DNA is TGTGCCAGCTCACCCTTCGAGGCCCTGGGGTCCTACGAGCAGTACTTC. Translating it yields CASSPFEALGSYEQYF.

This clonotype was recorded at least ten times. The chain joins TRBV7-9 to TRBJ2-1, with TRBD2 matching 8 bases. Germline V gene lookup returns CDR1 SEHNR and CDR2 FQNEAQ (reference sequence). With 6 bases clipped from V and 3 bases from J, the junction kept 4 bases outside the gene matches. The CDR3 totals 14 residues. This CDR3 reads CASSRGLDYNEQFF. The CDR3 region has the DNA TGTGCCAGCAGTCGGGGACTAGACTACAATGAGCAGTTCTTC.

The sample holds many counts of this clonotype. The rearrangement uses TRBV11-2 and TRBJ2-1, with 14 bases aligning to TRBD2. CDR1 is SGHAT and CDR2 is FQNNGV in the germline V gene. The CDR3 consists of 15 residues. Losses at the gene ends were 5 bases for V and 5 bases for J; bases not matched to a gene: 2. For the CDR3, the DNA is TGTGCCAGCAGCGCGGGACTAGCGGGAGACAATGAGCAGTTCTTC. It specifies CASSAGLAGDNEQFF.

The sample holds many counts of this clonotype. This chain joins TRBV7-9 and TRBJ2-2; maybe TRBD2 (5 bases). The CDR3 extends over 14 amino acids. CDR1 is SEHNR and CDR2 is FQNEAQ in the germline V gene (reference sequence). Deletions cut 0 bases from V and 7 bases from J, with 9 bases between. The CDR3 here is CASSLAGIGGELFF. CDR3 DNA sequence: TGTGCCAGCAGCTTAGCCGGGATTGGCGGGGAGCTGTTTTTT.

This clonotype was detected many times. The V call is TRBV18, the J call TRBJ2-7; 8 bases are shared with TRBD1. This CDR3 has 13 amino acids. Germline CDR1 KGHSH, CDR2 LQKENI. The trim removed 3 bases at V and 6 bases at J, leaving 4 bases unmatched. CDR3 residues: CASSPTGDGEQYV. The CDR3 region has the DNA TGTGCCAGCTCACCGACAGGGGACGGCGAGCAGTACGTC.

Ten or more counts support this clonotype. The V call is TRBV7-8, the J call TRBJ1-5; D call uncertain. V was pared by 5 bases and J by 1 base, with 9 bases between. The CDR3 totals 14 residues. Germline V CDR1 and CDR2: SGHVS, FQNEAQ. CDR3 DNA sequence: TGTGCCAGCAGCCAAGGGTTCAGCAATCAGCCCCAGCATTTT. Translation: CASSQGFSNQPQHF.

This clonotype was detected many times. CDR3 nucleotide sequence: TGTGCCAGCAGGCAAGGTGGGGCCAACGTCCTGACTTTC. Its protein product is CASRQGGANVLTF. The rearrangement uses TRBV7-3 and TRBJ2-6; no firm D call. V lost 6 bases to trimming and J lost 3 bases, with 6 bases between them. Germline CDR1 and CDR2: SGHTA and FQGTGA. CDR3 length equals 13 residues.

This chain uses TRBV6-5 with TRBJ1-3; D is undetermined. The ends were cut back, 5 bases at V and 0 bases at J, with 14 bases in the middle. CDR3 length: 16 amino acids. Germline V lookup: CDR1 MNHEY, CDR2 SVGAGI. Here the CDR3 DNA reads TGTGCCAGCAGTCCCAGGACGGGAATCTCTGGAAACACCATATATTTT. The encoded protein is CASSPRTGISGNTIYF.

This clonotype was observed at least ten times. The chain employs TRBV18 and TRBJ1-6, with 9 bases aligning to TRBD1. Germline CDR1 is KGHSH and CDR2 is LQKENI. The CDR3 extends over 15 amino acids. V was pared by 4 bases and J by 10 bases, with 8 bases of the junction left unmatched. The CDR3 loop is CASSQTTGGQSPLHF. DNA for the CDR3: TGTGCCAGCTCACAGACGACAGGGGGGCAGTCACCCCTCCACTTT. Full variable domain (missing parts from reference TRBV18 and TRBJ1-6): NAGVMQNPRHLVRRRGQEARLRCSPMKGHSHVYWYRQLPEEGLKFMVYLQKENIIDESGMPKERFSAEFPKEGPSILRIQQVVRGDSAAYFCASSQTTGGQSPLHFGNGTRLTVT.

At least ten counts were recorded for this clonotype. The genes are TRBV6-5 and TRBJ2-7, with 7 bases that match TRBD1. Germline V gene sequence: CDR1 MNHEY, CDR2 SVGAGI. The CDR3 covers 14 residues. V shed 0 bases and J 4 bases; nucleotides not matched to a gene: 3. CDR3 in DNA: TGTGCCAGCAGTTACTCAAGGGACAGATACGAGCAGTACTTC. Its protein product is CASSYSRDRYEQYF.

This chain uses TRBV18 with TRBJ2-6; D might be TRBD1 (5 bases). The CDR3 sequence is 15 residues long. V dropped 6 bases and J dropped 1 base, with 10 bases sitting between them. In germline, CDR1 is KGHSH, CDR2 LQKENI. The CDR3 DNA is TGTGCCAGCTCCTTCCAGGGATCTGGGGCCAACGTCCTGACTTTC. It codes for CASSFQGSGANVLTF. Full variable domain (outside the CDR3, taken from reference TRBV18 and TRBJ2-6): NAGVMQNPRHLVRRRGQEARLRCSPMKGHSHVYWYRQLPEEGLKFMVYLQKENIIDESGMPKERFSAEFPKEGPSILRIQQVVRGDSAAYFCASSFQGSGANVLTFGAGSRLTVL.

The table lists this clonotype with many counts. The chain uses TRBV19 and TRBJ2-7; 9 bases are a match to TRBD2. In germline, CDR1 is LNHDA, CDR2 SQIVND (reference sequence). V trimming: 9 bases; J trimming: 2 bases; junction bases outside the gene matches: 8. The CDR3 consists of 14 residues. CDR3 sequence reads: CASTTSGEPYEQYV. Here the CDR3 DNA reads TGTGCCAGCACGACTAGCGGAGAGCCCTACGAGCAGTACGTC.

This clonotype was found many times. Here the CDR3 DNA reads TGTGCCAGCAGCTATTGGCCCCAGGCCGGGGTTTACGAGCAGTACTTC. It specifies CASSYWPQAGVYEQYF. The chain is built from TRBV7-2 and TRBJ2-7, with TRBD2 as a possible D gene (5 bases). The CDR3 sequence is 16 residues long. The V gene lost 4 bases and the J gene lost 4 bases, with 20 bases spanning the gap. Germline CDR1 and CDR2: SGHTA and FQGNSA.

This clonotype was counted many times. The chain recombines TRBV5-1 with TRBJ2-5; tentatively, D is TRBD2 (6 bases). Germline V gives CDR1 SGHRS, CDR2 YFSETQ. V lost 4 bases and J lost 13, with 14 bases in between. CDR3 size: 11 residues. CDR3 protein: CASSTEGIPYF. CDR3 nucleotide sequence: TGCGCCAGCAGCACGGAGGGGATTCCGTACTTC.

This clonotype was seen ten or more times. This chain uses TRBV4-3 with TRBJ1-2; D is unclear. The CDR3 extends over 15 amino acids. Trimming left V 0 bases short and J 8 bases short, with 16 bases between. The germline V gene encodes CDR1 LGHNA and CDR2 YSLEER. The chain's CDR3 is CASSQDPMGSGGYTF. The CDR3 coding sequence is TGCGCCAGCAGCCAAGATCCTATGGGGTCCGGAGGCTACACCTTC.

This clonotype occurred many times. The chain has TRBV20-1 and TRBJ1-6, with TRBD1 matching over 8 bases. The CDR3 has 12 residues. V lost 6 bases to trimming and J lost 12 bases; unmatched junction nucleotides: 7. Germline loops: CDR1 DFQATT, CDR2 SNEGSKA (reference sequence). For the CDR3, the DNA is TGCAGTGCCCAAGGACAGGGTGGACCCCTCCACTTT. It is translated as CSAQGQGGPLHF.

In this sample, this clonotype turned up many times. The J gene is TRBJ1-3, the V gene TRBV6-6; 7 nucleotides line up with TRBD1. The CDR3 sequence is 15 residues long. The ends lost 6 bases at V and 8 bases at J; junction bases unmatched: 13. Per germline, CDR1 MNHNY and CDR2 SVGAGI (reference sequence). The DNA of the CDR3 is TGTGCCAGCAGCCCCACCTTAGACAGGGTAGACACCATATATTTT. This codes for CASSPTLDRVDTIYF.

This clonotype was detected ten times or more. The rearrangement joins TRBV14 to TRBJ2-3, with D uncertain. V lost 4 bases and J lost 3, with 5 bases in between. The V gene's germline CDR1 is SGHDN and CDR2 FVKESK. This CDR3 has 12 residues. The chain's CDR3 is CASSPRTDTQYF. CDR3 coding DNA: TGTGCCAGCAGCCCACGTACAGATACGCAGTATTTT.

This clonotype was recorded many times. In DNA form, the CDR3 reads TGTGCCTGGAGAAGGCCGAGCTCTGGAAACACCATATATTTT. This encodes CAWRRPSSGNTIYF. This chain joins TRBV30 and TRBJ1-3; no clear D gene. The CDR3 has 14 amino acids. V lost 3 bases, J lost 0 bases, and 9 bases lay in between. CDR1 GTSNPN and CDR2 SVGIG come from the germline V gene (reference sequence).

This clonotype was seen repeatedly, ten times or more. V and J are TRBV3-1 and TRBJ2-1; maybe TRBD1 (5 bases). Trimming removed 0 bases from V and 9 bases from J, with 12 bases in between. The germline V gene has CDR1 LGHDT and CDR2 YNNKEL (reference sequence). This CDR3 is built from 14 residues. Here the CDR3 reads CASSQDSTTGEQFF. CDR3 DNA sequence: TGTGCCAGCAGCCAAGATAGTACTACAGGTGAGCAGTTCTTC.

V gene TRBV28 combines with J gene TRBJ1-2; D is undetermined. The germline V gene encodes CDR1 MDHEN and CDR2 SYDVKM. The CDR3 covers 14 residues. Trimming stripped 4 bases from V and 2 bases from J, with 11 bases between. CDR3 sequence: CASSSTTWNYGYTF. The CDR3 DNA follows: TGTGCCAGCAGTTCGACAACATGGAACTATGGCTACACCTTC.

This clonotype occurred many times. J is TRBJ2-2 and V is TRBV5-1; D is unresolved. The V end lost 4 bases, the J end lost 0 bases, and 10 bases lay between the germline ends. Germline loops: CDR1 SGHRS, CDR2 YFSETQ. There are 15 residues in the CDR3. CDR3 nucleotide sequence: TGCGCCAGCAGCGAGGACCCAGCGAACACCGGGGAGCTGTTTTTT. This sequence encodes CASSEDPANTGELFF.